This entry is about one T cell receptor (beta chain). In the source study's methods: Estimated nucleated cell counts came from reference gene primer amplification. Produced via immunoSEQ multiplex PCR; TCRdb's table is partial and in-frame only. The V and J calls and the clone size are those of that table, but D and trimming were determined from the DNA. The repertoire holds approximately 400,000 clones, around 90% seen once, with about 1.2% in the top ten. The record originates from a study of blood T cell repertoires in COVID-19. Study information: Both acute and convalescent COVID-19 samples were obtained from the United States, Italy and Spain. Sources were T cells, B-cell-depleted T cells, or PBMCs; the material itself was cDNA or gDNA.

The TCR sequence derives from a man between 35 and 55 years old with acute or convalescent COVID-19. Sequenced material: peripheral blood.

CDR3 nucleotide sequence: TGTGCCAGCAGCCAAGAACAGGACGATAACTATGGCTACACCTTC. Encoded protein: CASSQEQDDNYGYTF. This sequence joins TRBV3-1 (or the pseudogene TRBV3-2) and TRBJ1-2; weak D call: TRBD1 (5 bases). The germline V gene encodes CDR1 LGHDT and CDR2 YNNKEL (reference sequence). The CDR3 spans 15 residues. The V and J ends lost 0 bases and 1 base respectively, with 9 bases between them.